Reported below is one T cell receptor beta chain. No antigen is known for it. One base away there is no much larger clone; base qualities are not given. The sample originates from a study of T cell changes during pregnancy in multiple sclerosis (dated by TCRdb to about 2019). About the full investigation: Changes in the T cell repertoire over the course of pregnancy were examined in this study in women with multiple sclerosis.

The germline ends are 13 bases apart after V is trimmed by 1 base and J by 1 base. Sequences SGHNT (CDR1) and YENEEA (CDR2) are obtained from the germline V gene. The CDR3 starts with the cysteine, ends with the phenylalanine, and has 16 residues. CDR3 DNA is the only sequence kept; it has 48 bases, read in frame from the first base. Libraries came from the immunoSEQ multiplex PCR assay. As stored in TCRdb, this immuneACCESS dataset retains in-frame rearrangements with V and J assigned. A fraction of the clones does not appear; measured against another copy, unresolved V genes explain less than half of the discrepancy, and the remainder lacks a known reason. This sample has 58,000 or so clones in its table, and approximately 92% of those were observed once. The ten most abundant clones make up around 2.3% of the sample.

This chain joins TRBV11-3 to TRBJ2-5, with a weak D call of TRBD2 (5 bases match). This TCR derives from a female donor with multiple sclerosis, enrolled in a pregnancy study. Sample: peripheral blood, taken in the first trimester of pregnancy. DNA sequence: TGTGCCAGCAGCTTAGTATCCTACACTAGCCAAGAGACCCAGTACTTC. This translates into CASSLVSYTSQETQYF.